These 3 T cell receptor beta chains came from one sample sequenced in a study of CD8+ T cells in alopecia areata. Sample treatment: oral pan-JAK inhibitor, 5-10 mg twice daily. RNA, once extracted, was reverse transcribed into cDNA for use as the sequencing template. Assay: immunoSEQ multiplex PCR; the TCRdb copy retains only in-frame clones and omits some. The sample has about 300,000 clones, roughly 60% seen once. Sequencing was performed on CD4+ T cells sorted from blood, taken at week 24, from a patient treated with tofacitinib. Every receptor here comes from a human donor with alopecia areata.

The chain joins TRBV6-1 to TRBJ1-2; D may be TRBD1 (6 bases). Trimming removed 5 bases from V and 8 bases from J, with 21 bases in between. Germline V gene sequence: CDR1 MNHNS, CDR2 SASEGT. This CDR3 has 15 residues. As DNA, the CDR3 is TGTGCCAGCAGTTGGGGGGCCCTGGACACCGGGGGCTACACCTTC. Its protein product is CASSWGALDTGGYTF.

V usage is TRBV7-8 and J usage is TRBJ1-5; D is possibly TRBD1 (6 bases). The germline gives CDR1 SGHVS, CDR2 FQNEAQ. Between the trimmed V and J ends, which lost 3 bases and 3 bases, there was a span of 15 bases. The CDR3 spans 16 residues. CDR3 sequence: CASSFGTGGLNQPQHF. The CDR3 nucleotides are TGTGCCAGCAGCTTTGGGACGGGGGGCCTCAATCAGCCCCAGCATTTT.

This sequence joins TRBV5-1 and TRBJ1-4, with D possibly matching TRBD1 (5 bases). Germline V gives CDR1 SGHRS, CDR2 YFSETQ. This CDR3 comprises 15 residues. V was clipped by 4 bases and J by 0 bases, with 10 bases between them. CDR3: CASSPQQATNEKLFF. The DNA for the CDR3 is TGCGCCAGCAGCCCTCAACAGGCAACTAATGAAAAACTGTTTTTT.